Shown below are 32 T cell receptor beta chains from a single sample sequenced in a study of CD8 T cells in cerebrospinal fluid in Alzheimer's disease. After re-calling the 10x single-cell sequencing reads, TCRdb lists one entry per CDR3 protein, DNA absent. The listing contains several hundred distinct CDR3 sequences. Material for sequencing was cerebrospinal fluid. These receptor sequences come from a human donor with Parkinson's disease.

The chain has TRBV7-2 and TRBJ2-7; as DNA is missing, the TRBD1 call by TCRdb cannot be tested. The germline V gene has CDR1 SGHTA and CDR2 FQGNSA. The CDR3 contains 13 residues. The CDR3: CASSFSTGVEQYF.

Its frequency marks this clonotype as medium-sized. This chain links TRBV3-1 with TRBJ1-5; the TRBD1 assignment by TCRdb is unverifiable without DNA. Germline V CDR1 and CDR2: LGHDT, YNNKEL (reference sequence). The CDR3 runs to 16 residues. CDR3 loop: CASSQDRGRNNQPQHF.

This clonotype is deemed medium-sized (0.01 to 0.1%) by its frequency. This rearrangement joins TRBV27 to TRBJ2-3; no DNA is available, so the TRBD1 call from TCRdb remains unchecked. CDR1 is MNHEY and CDR2 is SMNVEV in the germline V gene (reference sequence). CDR3 size: 18 residues. The chain's CDR3 is CASSLYASGGASTDTQYF.

This clonotype registers medium-sized by frequency. The rearrangement links TRBV19 to TRBJ1-1; with no DNA, the TCRdb D assignment of TRBD1 cannot be verified. CDR3 length: 13 amino acids. Germline V lookup: CDR1 LNHDA, CDR2 SQIVND (reference sequence). The CDR3 loop reads CASSRQSYTEAFF. Variable domain in full (rest from reference TRBV19 and TRBJ1-1): DGGITQSPKYLFRKEGQNVTLSCEQNLNHDAMYWYRQDPGQGLRLIYYSQIVNDFQKGDIAEGYSVSREKKESFPLTVTSAQKNPTAFYLCASSRQSYTEAFFGQGTRLTVV.

By frequency, this clonotype is large. This chain links TRBV2 with TRBJ1-1; TCRdb selects TRBD1, and the lack of DNA leaves this call unchecked. Germline loops: CDR1 SNHLY, CDR2 FYNNEI. CDR3 length: 12 residues. This chain's CDR3 is CASKGFMTEAFF.

This clonotype ranks as large (0.1 to 1%) in terms of frequency. The rearrangement uses TRBV20-1 and TRBJ2-5; TCRdb selects TRBD1, and the lack of DNA leaves this call unchecked. This CDR3 region has 16 residues. Germline CDR1 is DFQATT and CDR2 is SNEGSKA (reference sequence). The CDR3 reads CSATGSPRGLGETQYF.

This clonotype counts as medium-sized by frequency. V and J are TRBV19 and TRBJ2-7; TCRdb picks TRBD1, but there is no DNA to check that call. The germline V gene encodes CDR1 LNHDA and CDR2 SQIVND (reference sequence). The CDR3 sequence is 12 residues long. The CDR3: CASSAGHYEQYF.

This clonotype is classed as large by frequency. The rearrangement joins TRBV2 to TRBJ1-3; there is no DNA to check the TCRdb D call of TRBD1. Germline V gene sequence: CDR1 SNHLY, CDR2 FYNNEI. The CDR3 is made up of 15 amino acids. This CDR3 reads CASREDRLSGNTIYF. The whole variable domain, filled in from reference TRBV2 and TRBJ1-3, reads EPEVTQTPSHQVTQMGQEVILRCVPISNHLYFYWYRQILGQKVEFLVSFYNNEISEKSEIFDDQFSVERPDGSNFTLKIRSTKLEDSAMYFCASREDRLSGNTIYFGEGSWLTVV.

According to its frequency, this clonotype is medium-sized (0.01 to 0.1%). The chain links TRBV20-1 to TRBJ1-2. Germline V lookup: CDR1 DFQATT, CDR2 SNEGSKA (reference sequence). This CDR3 spans 12 amino acids. CDR3 residues: CSAQILDYGYTF.

According to its frequency, this clonotype is medium-sized. The chain combines TRBV29-1 with TRBJ1-2; the D call of TRBD1 rests on TCRdb alone, since no DNA is present to check it. Germline lookup yields CDR1 SQVTM and CDR2 ANQGSEA. The CDR3 contains 13 residues. The CDR3 here is CSVGYRGASGYTF.

This clonotype is identified as large from frequency. The V and J genes are TRBV11-3 and TRBJ1-5. The CDR3 has 18 amino acids. Looked up from germline, CDR1 is SGHNT and CDR2 is YENEEA. The CDR3 protein is CASSLDRCRKNSNQPQHF.

This clonotype counts as large by frequency. The V gene is TRBV6-5, the J gene TRBJ1-5. CDR3 length equals 14 residues. Germline V gene lookup returns CDR1 MNHEY and CDR2 SVGAGI. CDR3 sequence reads: CASSYSLSNQPQHF.

According to its frequency, this clonotype is medium-sized. The rearrangement uses TRBV5-4 and TRBJ1-1; TCRdb lists TRBD1, though no DNA is available to test this call. Germline CDR1 SGHNT, CDR2 YYREEE (reference sequence). The CDR3 totals 15 residues. CDR3 protein: CASIKGQGANTEAFF.

This clonotype is medium-sized (0.01 to 0.1%) by frequency. V is TRBV9 and J is TRBJ2-2; TCRdb's assignment of TRBD1 cannot be checked, as there is no DNA. Germline loops: CDR1 SGDLS, CDR2 YYNGEE. The CDR3 contains 16 residues. CDR3 amino acids: CASSASGTENTGELFF. The variable domain in full, completed from reference TRBV9 and TRBJ2-2, reads DSGVTQTPKHLITATGQRVTLRCSPRSGDLSVYWYQQSLDQGLQFLIQYYNGEERAKGNILERFSAQQFPDLHSELNLSSLELGDSALYFCASSASGTENTGELFFGEGSRLTVL.

By frequency, this clonotype registers medium-sized. The rearrangement links TRBV6-1 to TRBJ1-2; as DNA is missing, the TRBD1 call by TCRdb cannot be tested. This CDR3 has 12 amino acids. Germline V gene lookup returns CDR1 MNHNS and CDR2 SASEGT. The CDR3 loop is CASNTGNYGYTF.

By frequency, this clonotype is medium-sized. The genes are TRBV7-3 and TRBJ2-5; the D gene TCRdb calls, TRBD1, cannot be checked with no DNA. The CDR3 contains 16 residues. Germline CDR1 reads SGHTA; CDR2 reads FQGTGA. The CDR3 loop reads CASRPGQDRFRETQYF.

This clonotype is labeled large based on frequency. The chain joins TRBV29-1 to TRBJ2-1. Germline V lookup: CDR1 SQVTM, CDR2 ANQGSEA. The CDR3 extends over 11 amino acids. This CDR3 reads CSVETYREQFF.

This clonotype ranks as large in terms of frequency. This chain joins TRBV7-2 and TRBJ2-7; the D call of TRBD1 rests on TCRdb alone, since no DNA is present to check it. The CDR3 is made up of 15 amino acids. Per germline, CDR1 SGHTA and CDR2 FQGNSA. The CDR3 sequence: CASSSGPKLLYEQYF.

This clonotype is deemed large by its frequency. The chain uses TRBV7-2 and TRBJ2-7; the D call from TCRdb, TRBD1, cannot be confirmed without DNA. Germline assignment: CDR1 SGHTA and CDR2 FQGNSA. CDR3 size: 16 residues. This chain's CDR3 is CASSLAGQSTSYEQYF.

This clonotype is classed as large by frequency. The V gene is TRBV20-1, the J gene TRBJ1-5; absent DNA, TCRdb's TRBD1 call cannot be checked. The CDR3 spans 13 residues. Germline V gives CDR1 DFQATT, CDR2 SNEGSKA (reference sequence). The CDR3 is CSAADRLPGPQHF.

This clonotype is labeled medium-sized (0.01 to 0.1%) based on frequency. The rearrangement joins TRBV2 to TRBJ2-7; no DNA is available, so the TRBD2 call from TCRdb remains unchecked. The CDR3 contains 17 residues. Germline V gene data show CDR1 as SNHLY and CDR2 as FYNNEI. The CDR3 loop is CASSGLGGLAGFYEQYF.

This clonotype is labeled medium-sized based on frequency. The CDR3 reads CASSWPGQGAETQYF. This chain links TRBV7-8 with TRBJ2-5; TCRdb designates TRBD1, a call that cannot be tested without DNA. The CDR3 contains 15 residues. Germline values: CDR1 SGHVS, CDR2 FQNEAQ.

Judged by frequency, this clonotype is medium-sized. The gene calls are TRBV24-1 and TRBJ2-1; TCRdb picks TRBD1, but there is no DNA to check that call. The CDR3 totals 15 residues. Germline CDR1 KGHDR, CDR2 SFDVKD. CDR3 loop: CATSDGAGGTNEQFF.

Considering frequency, this clonotype is large. CDR3 protein: CASSARQDYTEAFF. This chain links TRBV7-9 with TRBJ1-1; TCRdb picks TRBD1, but there is no DNA to check that call. This CDR3 contains 14 residues. Germline lookup yields CDR1 SEHNR and CDR2 FQNEAQ (reference sequence).

This clonotype is deemed medium-sized by its frequency. J is TRBJ2-5 and V is TRBV19; TCRdb lists TRBD1, though no DNA is available to test this call. The V gene's germline CDR1 is LNHDA and CDR2 SQIVND (reference sequence). This CDR3 has 16 amino acids. CDR3 sequence reads: CASSPRWQPLRETQYF.

The J gene is TRBJ1-4, the V gene TRBV18. The CDR3 has 12 amino acids. Germline CDR1 reads KGHSH; CDR2 reads LQKENI. Here the CDR3 reads CASSPDDGKLFF.

This clonotype shows up as medium-sized by frequency. The CDR3 sequence: CASTLREAGGINEQFF. V gene TRBV6-5 combines with J gene TRBJ2-1; TCRdb proposes TRBD2, but this gene call is untestable without DNA. This CDR3 is 16 amino acids long. Germline values: CDR1 MNHEY, CDR2 SVGAGI.

This clonotype is medium-sized by frequency. This chain's CDR3 is CASSTYRSPSGANVLTF. The genes are TRBV6-5 and TRBJ2-6. Looked up from germline, CDR1 is MNHEY and CDR2 is SVGAGI. The CDR3 has 17 amino acids.

Its frequency marks this clonotype as large (0.1 to 1%). The J gene is TRBJ1-2, the V gene TRBV20-1; TCRdb's D gene call, TRBD1, goes unchecked for lack of DNA. The CDR3 covers 15 residues. Germline V lookup: CDR1 DFQATT, CDR2 SNEGSKA (reference sequence). CDR3 sequence: CSARDSGGENYGYTF.

This clonotype ranks as medium-sized in terms of frequency. The chain has TRBV4-1 and TRBJ2-3; TCRdb designates TRBD2, a call that cannot be tested without DNA. This CDR3 contains 15 residues. CDR1 MGHRA and CDR2 YSYEKL come from the germline V gene. The CDR3 protein is CASSQGWRDTDTQYF.

Considering frequency, this clonotype is large. The CDR3 loop reads CASSSRTGGEYEQYF. The chain links TRBV7-2 to TRBJ2-7; the D call from TCRdb, TRBD1, cannot be confirmed without DNA. The CDR3 extends over 15 amino acids. Germline V gives CDR1 SGHTA, CDR2 FQGNSA.

This clonotype counts as large by frequency. This sequence joins TRBV5-1 and TRBJ2-7; TCRdb's D call of TRBD2 is untestable without DNA. CDR1 SGHRS and CDR2 YFSETQ come from the germline V gene. This CDR3 comprises 16 residues. This CDR3 reads CASSPLGKASSYEQYF.